This TCR beta chain was identified in a study of T cell repertoires in cytomegalovirus infection. Study-wide background: Well-studied HLA-B-restricted epitopes and recently identified HLA-C-restricted epitopes of CMV were both used in the study. Matching HLA type and CMV infection were both indicated by public TCR beta signatures.

V gave up 0 bases and J gave up 5 bases, with 12 bases separating them. The CDR3 contains 15 residues. Germline-derived CDR1 and CDR2 are PRHDT and FYEKMQ (reference sequence). TCRdb re-analysed the reads in MiXCR, keeping a single row per CDR3 protein. The sample includes some 920,000 distinct CDR3 sequences, around 30% of them seen just once. As concerns this clonotype: Its antigen remains unidentified.

Study results and limitations: Within the response measured ex vivo, HLA-C-restricted CMV-specific TCR beta clonotypes were dominant.

This receptor was identified in a human donor in good health (CMV status not recorded). Some clones in this sample may be carry-over from other donors' samples. The V gene is TRBV13, the J gene TRBJ2-3; maybe TRBD2 (7 bases). Sequences were derived from cultured CD8+ T cells from PBMCs, sampled from culture after CMV antigen stimulation. The CDR3 is CASSLGGGPGDTQYF. The CDR3 coding sequence is TGTGCCAGCAGCTTAGGCGGGGGGCCAGGAGATACGCAGTATTTT.